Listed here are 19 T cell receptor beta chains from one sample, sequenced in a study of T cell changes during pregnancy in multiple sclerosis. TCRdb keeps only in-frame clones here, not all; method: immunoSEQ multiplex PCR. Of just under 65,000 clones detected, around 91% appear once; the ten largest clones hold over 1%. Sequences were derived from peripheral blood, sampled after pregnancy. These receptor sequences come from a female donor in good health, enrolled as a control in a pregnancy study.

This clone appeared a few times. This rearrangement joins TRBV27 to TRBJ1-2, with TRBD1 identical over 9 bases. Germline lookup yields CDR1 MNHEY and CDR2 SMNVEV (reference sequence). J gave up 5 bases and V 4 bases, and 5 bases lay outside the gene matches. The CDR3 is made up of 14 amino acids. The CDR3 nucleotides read TGTGCCAGCAGTTGGGGACAGGGAACTTATGGCTACACCTTC. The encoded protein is CASSWGQGTYGYTF.

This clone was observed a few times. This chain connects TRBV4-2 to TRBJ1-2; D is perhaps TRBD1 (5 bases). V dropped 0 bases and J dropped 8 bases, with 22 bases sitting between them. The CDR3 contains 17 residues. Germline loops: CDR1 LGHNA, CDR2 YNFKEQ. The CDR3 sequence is CASSQDSGGSLGGGYTF. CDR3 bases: TGTGCCAGCAGCCAAGATAGCGGAGGGTCCCTCGGGGGAGGCTACACCTTC.

The chain's CDR3 is CASSQVSGGLTNTDTQYF. The CDR3 nucleotides read TGTGCCAGCAGCCAAGTTAGCGGGGGCCTAACAAATACAGATACGCAGTATTTT. V is TRBV4-2 and J is TRBJ2-3; 9 bases agree with TRBD2. V gave up 1 base and J gave up 3 bases; unmatched junction bases: 11. The CDR3 is made up of 18 amino acids. Germline V lookup: CDR1 LGHNA, CDR2 YNFKEQ.

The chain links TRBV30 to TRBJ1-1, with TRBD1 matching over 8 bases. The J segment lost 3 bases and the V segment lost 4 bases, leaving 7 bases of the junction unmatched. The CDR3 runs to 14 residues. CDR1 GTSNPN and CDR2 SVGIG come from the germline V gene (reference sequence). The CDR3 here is CAWIIAGGYTEAFF. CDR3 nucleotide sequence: TGTGCCTGGATAATCGCAGGGGGCTACACTGAAGCTTTCTTT.

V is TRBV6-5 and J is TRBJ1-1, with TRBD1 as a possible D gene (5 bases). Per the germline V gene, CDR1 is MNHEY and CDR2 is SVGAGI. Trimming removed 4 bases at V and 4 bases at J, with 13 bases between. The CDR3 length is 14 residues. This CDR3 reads CASSLARVGTEAFF. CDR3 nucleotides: TGTGCCAGCAGTTTAGCCAGGGTAGGCACTGAAGCTTTCTTT.

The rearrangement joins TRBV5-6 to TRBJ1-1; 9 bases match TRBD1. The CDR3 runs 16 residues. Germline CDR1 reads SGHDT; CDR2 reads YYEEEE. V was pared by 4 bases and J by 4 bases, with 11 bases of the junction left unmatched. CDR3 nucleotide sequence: TGTGCCAGCAGCCGAGACAGGGGGAGATCGGGCACTGAAGCTTTCTTT. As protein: CASSRDRGRSGTEAFF.

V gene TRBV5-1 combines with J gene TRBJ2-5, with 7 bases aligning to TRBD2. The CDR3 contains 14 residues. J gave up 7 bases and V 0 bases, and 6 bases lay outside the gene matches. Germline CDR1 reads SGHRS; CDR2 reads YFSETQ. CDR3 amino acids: CASSLEAGGGTQYF. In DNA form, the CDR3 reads TGCGCCAGCAGCTTGGAGGCAGGCGGGGGGACCCAGTACTTC.

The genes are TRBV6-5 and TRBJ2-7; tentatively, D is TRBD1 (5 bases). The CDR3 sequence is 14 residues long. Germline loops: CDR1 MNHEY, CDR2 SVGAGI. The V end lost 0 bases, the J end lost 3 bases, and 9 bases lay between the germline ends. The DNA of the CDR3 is TGTGCCAGCAGTTACTCGCGGACACGCTACGAGCAGTACTTC. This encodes CASSYSRTRYEQYF.

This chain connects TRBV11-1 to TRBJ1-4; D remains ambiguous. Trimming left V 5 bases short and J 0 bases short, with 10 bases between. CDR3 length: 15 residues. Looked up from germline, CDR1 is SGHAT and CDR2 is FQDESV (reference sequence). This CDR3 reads CASSEDTSTNEKLFF. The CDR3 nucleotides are TGTGCCAGCAGCGAAGACACTTCAACTAATGAAAAACTGTTTTTT.

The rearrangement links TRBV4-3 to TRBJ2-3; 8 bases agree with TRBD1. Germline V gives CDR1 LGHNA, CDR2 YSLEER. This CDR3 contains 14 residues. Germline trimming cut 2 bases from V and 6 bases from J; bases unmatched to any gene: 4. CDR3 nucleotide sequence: TGCGCCAGCAGCCAACCAGGGGGCGGGGATACGCAGTATTTT. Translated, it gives CASSQPGGGDTQYF.

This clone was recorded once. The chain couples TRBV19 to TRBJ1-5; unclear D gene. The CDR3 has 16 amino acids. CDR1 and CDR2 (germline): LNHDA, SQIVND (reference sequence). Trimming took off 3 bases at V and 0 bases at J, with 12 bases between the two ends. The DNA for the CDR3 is TGTGCCAGTAGTATCTCCTGGCAGGATAGCAATCAGCCCCAGCATTTT. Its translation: CASSISWQDSNQPQHF.

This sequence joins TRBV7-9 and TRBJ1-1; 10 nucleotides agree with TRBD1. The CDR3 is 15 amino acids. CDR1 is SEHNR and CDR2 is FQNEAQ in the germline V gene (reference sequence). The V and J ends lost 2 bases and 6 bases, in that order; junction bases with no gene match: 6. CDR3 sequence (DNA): TGTGCCAGCAGCTTACGACAGGGGGCGGCCTCTGAAGCTTTCTTT. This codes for CASSLRQGAASEAFF.

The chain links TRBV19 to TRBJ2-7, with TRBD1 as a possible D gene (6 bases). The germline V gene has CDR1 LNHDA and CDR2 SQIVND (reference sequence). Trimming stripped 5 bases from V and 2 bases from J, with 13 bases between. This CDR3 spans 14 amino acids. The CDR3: CASSWQGSAYEQYF. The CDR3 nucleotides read TGTGCCAGTAGTTGGCAGGGGTCGGCCTACGAGCAGTACTTC. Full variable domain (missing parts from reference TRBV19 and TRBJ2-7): DGGITQSPKYLFRKEGQNVTLSCEQNLNHDAMYWYRQDPGQGLRLIYYSQIVNDFQKGDIAEGYSVSREKKESFPLTVTSAQKNPTAFYLCASSWQGSAYEQYFGPGTRLTVT.

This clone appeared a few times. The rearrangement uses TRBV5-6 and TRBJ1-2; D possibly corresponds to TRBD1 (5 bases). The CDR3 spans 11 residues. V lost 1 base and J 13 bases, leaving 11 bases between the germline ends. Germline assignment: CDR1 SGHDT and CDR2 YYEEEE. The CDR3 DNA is TGTGCCAGCAGCTTGAAAAGGGGTGCCACCTTC. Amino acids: CASSLKRGATF.

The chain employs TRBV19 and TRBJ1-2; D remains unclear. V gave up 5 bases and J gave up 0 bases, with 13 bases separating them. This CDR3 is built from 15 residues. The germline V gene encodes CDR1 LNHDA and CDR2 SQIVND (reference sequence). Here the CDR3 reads CASSLGWQANYGYTF. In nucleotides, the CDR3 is TGTGCCAGTAGTTTAGGGTGGCAAGCTAACTATGGCTACACCTTC.

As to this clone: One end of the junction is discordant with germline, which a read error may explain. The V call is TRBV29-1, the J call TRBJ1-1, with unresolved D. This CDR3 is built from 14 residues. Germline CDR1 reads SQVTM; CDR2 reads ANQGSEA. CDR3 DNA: TGCAGCGTTCAAGAGCAAGGAGAGGGCACTGAAGCTTTCTTT. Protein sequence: CSVQEQGEGTEAFF. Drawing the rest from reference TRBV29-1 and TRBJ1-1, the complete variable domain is SAVISQKPSRDICQRGTSLTIQCQVDSQVTMMFWYRQQPGQSLTLIATANQGSEATYESGFVIDKFPISRPNLTFSTLTVSNMSPEDSSIYLCSVQEQGEGTEAFFGQGTRLTVV.

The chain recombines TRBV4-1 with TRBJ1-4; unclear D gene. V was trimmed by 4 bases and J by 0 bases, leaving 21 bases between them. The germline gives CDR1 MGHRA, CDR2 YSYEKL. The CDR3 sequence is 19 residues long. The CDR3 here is CASSPTWLAREATNEKLFF. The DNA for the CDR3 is TGCGCCAGCAGCCCAACCTGGCTCGCTCGGGAAGCAACTAATGAAAAACTGTTTTTT.

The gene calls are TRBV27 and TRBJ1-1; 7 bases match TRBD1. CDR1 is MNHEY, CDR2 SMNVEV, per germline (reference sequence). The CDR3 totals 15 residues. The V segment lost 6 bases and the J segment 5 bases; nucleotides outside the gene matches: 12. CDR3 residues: CASRGETGRITEAFF. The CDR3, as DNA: TGTGCCAGCAGGGGCGAGACAGGGCGAATAACTGAAGCTTTCTTT.

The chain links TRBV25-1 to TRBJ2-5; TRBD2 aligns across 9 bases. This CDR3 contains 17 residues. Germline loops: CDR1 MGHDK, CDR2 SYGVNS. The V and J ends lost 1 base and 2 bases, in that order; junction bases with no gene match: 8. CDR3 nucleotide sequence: TGTGCCAGCAGTGAATGGGCGAGCGGGGGGATTCAAGAGACCCAGTACTTC. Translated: CASSEWASGGIQETQYF.